Each of the 19 T cell receptor beta chains below was sequenced from the same sample in a study of PD-1 blockade in mismatch repair-deficient tumors (dated by TCRdb to 2016 to 2017). Library preparation was by the immunoSEQ multiplex PCR assay. TCRdb holds this immuneACCESS table with in-frame rearrangements only. Some clones are missing; in checked studies, unresolved V genes explain under half, and the rest has no known cause. In this sample the table shows approximately 100,000 clones, 82% of which occur a single time. 6.3% of the sample is taken by the ten largest. Sequenced here: peripheral blood, sampled about 36 weeks after starting pembrolizumab. The receptors were gathered from an adult with mismatch repair-deficient cancer.

Here the CDR3 DNA reads TGTGCCAGCAGCCCGGGACGAAGGAGCTCCTACAATGAGCAGTTCTTC. Translated, it gives CASSPGRRSSYNEQFF. V is TRBV7-3 and J is TRBJ2-1; D tentatively fits TRBD1 or TRBD2 (5 bases each). The CDR3 is made up of 16 amino acids. The V gene's germline CDR1 is SGHTA and CDR2 FQGTGA. V was clipped by 5 bases and J by 0 bases, with 14 bases between them.

This sequence joins TRBV5-6 and TRBJ1-5; D is undetermined. V lost 0 bases and J 8 bases, leaving 9 bases between the germline ends. Germline V gene sequence: CDR1 SGHDT, CDR2 YYEEEE. The CDR3 is made up of 13 amino acids. CDR3 loop: CASSLGQAKPQHF. The CDR3 DNA is TGTGCCAGCAGCTTGGGGCAGGCAAAGCCCCAGCATTTT.

V gene TRBV14 combines with J gene TRBJ1-1, with D possibly TRBD1 on 5 matching bases. V was clipped by 0 bases and J by 2 bases, with 13 bases between them. This CDR3 contains 16 residues. Germline CDR1 and CDR2: SGHDN and FVKESK. CDR3 DNA sequence: TGTGCCAGCAGCCAAGATTTAAGGGGCCCCAACACTGAAGCTTTCTTT. Its protein is CASSQDLRGPNTEAFF.

This clone was seen once. The chain carries TRBV19 and TRBJ2-7; either TRBD1 or TRBD2 may supply D (5 bases each). In germline, CDR1 is LNHDA, CDR2 SQIVND (reference sequence). The CDR3 is 12 residues long. Trimming took 7 bases from V and 5 from J, leaving 12 bases between them. The CDR3 coding sequence is TGTGCCAGTACTTCCGGGACCCACGAGCAGTACTTC. It translates to CASTSGTHEQYF.

The chain employs TRBV19 and TRBJ1-5; 10 nucleotides match TRBD1. V shed 4 bases and J 7 bases; nucleotides not matched to a gene: 4. CDR1 LNHDA and CDR2 SQIVND come from the germline V gene (reference sequence). The CDR3 sequence is 14 residues long. CDR3 residues: CASSRDRGWQPQHF. CDR3 coding DNA: TGTGCCAGTAGTAGGGACAGGGGCTGGCAGCCCCAGCATTTT.

This clone was detected a few times. The rearrangement links TRBV13 to TRBJ2-1; 8 positions agree with TRBD1. This CDR3 region has 15 residues. Germline V lookup: CDR1 PRHDT, CDR2 FYEKMQ (reference sequence). After removal of 6 bases from V and 5 bases from J, the junction contained 9 bases not matched to a gene. DNA for the CDR3: TGTGCCAGCAGGTTTCGTGGACAGGGAAACAATGAGCAGTTCTTC. Protein sequence: CASRFRGQGNNEQFF.

This sequence joins TRBV6-6 and TRBJ1-1; tentative D call: TRBD1 (6 bases). Per the germline V gene, CDR1 is MNHNY and CDR2 is SVGAGI (reference sequence). The CDR3 length is 12 residues. Trimming stripped 5 bases from V and 5 bases from J, with 9 bases between. In DNA form, the CDR3 reads TGTGCCAGCAGTCCAGGGGTTACTGAAGCTTTCTTT. Its protein is CASSPGVTEAFF.

The chain joins TRBV5-1 to TRBJ1-2; 10 nucleotides line up with TRBD1. This CDR3 region has 16 residues. From germline, CDR1 is SGHRS and CDR2 YFSETQ. V trimming: 6 bases; J trimming: 4 bases; junction bases outside the gene matches: 12. In DNA, the CDR3 is TGCGCCAGCACCCTGGGGGACAGGGGCCGGAGCTATGGCTACACCTTC. Translation gives CASTLGDRGRSYGYTF.

In nucleotides, the CDR3 is TGTGCCAGCAGCCCTAGACTAGCGGAGAATACGCAGTATTTT. Translated, it gives CASSPRLAENTQYF. The J gene is TRBJ2-3, the V gene TRBV7-2; 9 bases match TRBD2. The J segment lost 7 bases and the V segment lost 5 bases, leaving 7 bases of the junction unmatched. This CDR3 contains 14 residues. CDR1 SGHTA and CDR2 FQGNSA come from the germline V gene. The variable domain in full, completed from reference TRBV7-2 and TRBJ2-3, reads GAGVSQSPSNKVTEKGKDVELRCDPISGHTALYWYRQSLGQGLEFLIYFQGNSAPDKSGLPSDRFSAERTGGSVSTLTIQRTQQEDSAVYLCASSPRLAENTQYFGPGTRLTVL.

This clone was seen a few times. The J gene is TRBJ2-3, the V gene TRBV19, with TRBD2 matching 10 bases. There are 17 residues in the CDR3. The germline gives CDR1 LNHDA, CDR2 SQIVND (reference sequence). Trimming cost V 5 bases and J 2 bases; bases outside gene matches: 10. The CDR3 loop reads CASSSEREGRATDTQYF. As DNA, the CDR3 is TGTGCCAGTAGTTCAGAGCGGGAGGGCCGAGCCACAGATACGCAGTATTTT.

This chain uses TRBV7-3 with TRBJ2-2; D is uncertain. The CDR3 has 12 amino acids. Trimming removed 3 bases at V and 1 base at J, with 0 bases between. Germline V gene data show CDR1 as SGHTA and CDR2 as FQGTGA. The CDR3 nucleotides read TGTGCCAGCAGCTTGAACACCGGGGAGCTGTTTTTT. As protein: CASSLNTGELFF.

The V and J genes are TRBV6-5 and TRBJ2-1; TRBD1 is a possible D gene (5 bases). Germline-derived CDR1 and CDR2 are MNHEY and SVGAGI. The CDR3 consists of 12 residues. V lost 2 bases and J lost 8, with 7 bases in between. The CDR3 DNA follows: TGTGCCAGCAGTTACACAGGCGATGAGCAGTTCTTC. Encoded protein: CASSYTGDEQFF.

The chain carries TRBV10-3 and TRBJ2-7, with D hard to call. The germline V and J ends were trimmed by 3 bases and 6 bases, with 9 bases remaining between them. This CDR3 region has 12 residues. Germline V gives CDR1 ENHRY, CDR2 SYGVKD. The CDR3 region is CAISDLESEQYF. In DNA, the CDR3 is TGTGCCATCAGTGACTTGGAGTCCGAGCAGTACTTC.

The genes are TRBV18 and TRBJ1-1; 7 bases agree with TRBD1. CDR3 length: 13 amino acids. Unmatched junction bases numbered 5, after V lost 5 bases and J lost 5 bases. Germline CDR1 reads KGHSH; CDR2 reads LQKENI. CDR3 protein: CASSFQGGTEAFF. The CDR3, as DNA: TGTGCCAGCTCATTCCAGGGGGGGACTGAAGCTTTCTTT.

This clone appeared a few times. The rearrangement joins TRBV21-1 to TRBJ2-1; TRBD1, the D gene given by the table, was not confirmed from the DNA. TRBV21-1 has pseudogene status. The CDR3 covers 14 residues. CDR3 sequence: CASSKLEQINEQFF. The CDR3 DNA reads as TGTGCCAGCAGCAAATTGGAACAGATCAATGAGCAGTTCTTC.

This clone was counted between two and nine times. CDR3 sequence reads: CASRAPGSGNTIYF. CDR3 sequence (DNA): TGTGCCAGCAGGGCACCCGGGTCTGGAAACACCATATATTTT. J is TRBJ1-3 and V is TRBV28, with D hard to call. The CDR3 loop spans 14 amino acids. The V end was cut by 6 bases, the J end by 1 base, with 10 bases between. Looked up from germline, CDR1 is MDHEN and CDR2 is SYDVKM.

Comment on this clone: Given the absence of the conserved phenylalanine or tryptophan at the CDR3 end, a read error is likely. The chain uses TRBV11-2 and TRBJ1-2, with D perhaps TRBD1 (5 bases). The germline gives CDR1 SGHAT, CDR2 FQNNGV. V was pared by 1 base and J by 4 bases, with 10 bases between. The CDR3 length is 14 residues. The CDR3: CASSLVRGAYGYTL. CDR3 DNA sequence: TGTGCCAGCAGCTTAGTTCGGGGCGCCTATGGCTACACCCTC.

In this sample, this clone turned up once. The genes are TRBV19 and TRBJ2-7, with D perhaps being TRBD1 or TRBD2 (5 bases each). CDR1 is LNHDA and CDR2 is SQIVND in the germline V gene (reference sequence). Trimming left V 2 bases short and J 4 bases short, with 12 bases between. CDR3 length: 14 residues. CDR3 sequence: CASSIYGGPYEQYF. The CDR3 DNA follows: TGTGCCAGTAGTATATATGGGGGACCATACGAGCAGTACTTC.

In DNA, the CDR3 is TGTGCCAGCAGCCCTGACCGGGGCTCCTACGAGCAGTACTTC. This sequence encodes CASSPDRGSYEQYF. The chain combines TRBV6-5 with TRBJ2-7; a possible D gene is TRBD2 (5 bases). The germline CDR1 and CDR2 sequences are MNHEY and SVGAGI. Trimming took off 6 bases at V and 0 bases at J, with 12 bases between the two ends. The length of the CDR3 is 14 residues.